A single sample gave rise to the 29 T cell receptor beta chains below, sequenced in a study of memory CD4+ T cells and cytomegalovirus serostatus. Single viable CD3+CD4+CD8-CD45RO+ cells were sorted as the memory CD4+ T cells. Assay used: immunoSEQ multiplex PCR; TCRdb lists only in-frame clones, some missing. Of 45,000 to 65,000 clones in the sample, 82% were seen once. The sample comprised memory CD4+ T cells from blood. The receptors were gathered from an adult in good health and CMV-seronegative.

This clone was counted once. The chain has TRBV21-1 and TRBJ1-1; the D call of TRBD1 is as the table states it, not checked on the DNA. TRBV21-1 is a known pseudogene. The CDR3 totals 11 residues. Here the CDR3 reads CYTGAKVEAFF. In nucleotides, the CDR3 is TGTTATACAGGGGCGAAGGTTGAAGCTTTCTTT.

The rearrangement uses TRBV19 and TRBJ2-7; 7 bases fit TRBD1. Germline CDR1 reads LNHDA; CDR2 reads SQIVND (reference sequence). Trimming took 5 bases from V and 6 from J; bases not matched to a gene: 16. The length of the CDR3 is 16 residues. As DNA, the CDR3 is TGTGCCAGTAGTCCTGAAGGGACAGCGCGCACCTCCGAGCAGTACTTC. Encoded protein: CASSPEGTARTSEQYF. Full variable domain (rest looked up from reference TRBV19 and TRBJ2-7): DGGITQSPKYLFRKEGQNVTLSCEQNLNHDAMYWYRQDPGQGLRLIYYSQIVNDFQKGDIAEGYSVSREKKESFPLTVTSAQKNPTAFYLCASSPEGTARTSEQYFGPGTRLTVT.

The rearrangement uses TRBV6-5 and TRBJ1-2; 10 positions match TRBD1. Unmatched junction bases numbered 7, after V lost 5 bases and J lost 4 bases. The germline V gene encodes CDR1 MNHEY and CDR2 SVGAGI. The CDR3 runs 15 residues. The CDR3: CASSGGQGMSYGYTF. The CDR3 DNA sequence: TGTGCCAGCAGTGGGGGACAGGGGATGAGCTATGGCTACACCTTC.

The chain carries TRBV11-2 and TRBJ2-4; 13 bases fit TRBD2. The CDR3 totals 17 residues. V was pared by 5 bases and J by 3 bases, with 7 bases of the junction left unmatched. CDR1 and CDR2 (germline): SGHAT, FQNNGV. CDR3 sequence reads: CASSLTSGGPVKNIQYF. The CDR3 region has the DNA TGTGCCAGCAGCCTGACTAGCGGGGGGCCGGTCAAAAACATTCAGTACTTC.

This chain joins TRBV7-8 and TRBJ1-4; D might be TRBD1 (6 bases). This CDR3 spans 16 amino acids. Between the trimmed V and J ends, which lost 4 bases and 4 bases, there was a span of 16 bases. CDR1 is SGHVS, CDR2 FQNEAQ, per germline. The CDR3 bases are TGTGCCAGCAGCTCAAGGAGGGGGTCAAATAATGAAAAACTGTTTTTT. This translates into CASSSRRGSNNEKLFF.

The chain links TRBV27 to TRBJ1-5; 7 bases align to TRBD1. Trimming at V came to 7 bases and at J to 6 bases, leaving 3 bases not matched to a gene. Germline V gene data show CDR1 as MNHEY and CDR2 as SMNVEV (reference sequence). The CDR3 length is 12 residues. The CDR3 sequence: CASTTGRQPQHF. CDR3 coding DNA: TGTGCCAGCACGACAGGGCGTCAGCCCCAGCATTTT.

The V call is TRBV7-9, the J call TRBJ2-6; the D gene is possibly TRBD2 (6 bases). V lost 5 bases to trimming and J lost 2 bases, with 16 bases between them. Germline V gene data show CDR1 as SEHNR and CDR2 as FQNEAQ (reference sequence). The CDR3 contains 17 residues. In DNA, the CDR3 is TGTGCCAGCAGCACACCGGGACTTAGCACTGGGGCCAACGTCCTGACTTTC. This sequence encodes CASSTPGLSTGANVLTF.

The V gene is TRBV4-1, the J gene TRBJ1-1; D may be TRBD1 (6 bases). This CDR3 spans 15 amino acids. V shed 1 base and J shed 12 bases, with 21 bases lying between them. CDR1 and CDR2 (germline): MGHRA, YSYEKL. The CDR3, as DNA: TGCGCCAGCAGCCAAGCTCCCTGGAGGGGGATCAAGACTTTCTTT. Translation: CASSQAPWRGIKTFF.

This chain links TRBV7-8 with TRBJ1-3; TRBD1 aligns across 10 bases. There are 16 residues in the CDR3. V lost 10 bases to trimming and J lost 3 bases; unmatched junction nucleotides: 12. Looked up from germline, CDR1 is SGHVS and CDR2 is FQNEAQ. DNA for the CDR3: TGTGCCAACGACAGGGGGCGGTCTGTAGGTGGAAACACCATATATTTT. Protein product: CANDRGRSVGGNTIYF.

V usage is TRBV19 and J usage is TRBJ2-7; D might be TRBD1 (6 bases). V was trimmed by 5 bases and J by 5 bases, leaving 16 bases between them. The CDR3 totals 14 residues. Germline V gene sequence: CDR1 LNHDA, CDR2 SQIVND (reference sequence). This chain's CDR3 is CASSFTGTANEQYF. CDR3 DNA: TGTGCCAGTAGTTTCACAGGGACCGCCAACGAGCAGTACTTC. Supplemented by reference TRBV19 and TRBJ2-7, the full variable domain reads DGGITQSPKYLFRKEGQNVTLSCEQNLNHDAMYWYRQDPGQGLRLIYYSQIVNDFQKGDIAEGYSVSREKKESFPLTVTSAQKNPTAFYLCASSFTGTANEQYFGPGTRLTVT.

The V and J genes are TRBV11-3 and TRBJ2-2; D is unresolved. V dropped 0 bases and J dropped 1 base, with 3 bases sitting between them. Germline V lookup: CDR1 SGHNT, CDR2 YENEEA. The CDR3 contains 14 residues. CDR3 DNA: TGTGCCAGCAGCTTAGAACAGAACACCGGGGAGCTGTTTTTT. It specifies CASSLEQNTGELFF.

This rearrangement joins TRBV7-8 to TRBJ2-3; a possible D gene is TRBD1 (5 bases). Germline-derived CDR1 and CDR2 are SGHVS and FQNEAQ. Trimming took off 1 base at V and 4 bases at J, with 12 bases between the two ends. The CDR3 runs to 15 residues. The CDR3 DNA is TGTGCCAGCAGCTTAGTAGGGGCCCTCGCAGATACGCAGTATTTT. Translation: CASSLVGALADTQYF. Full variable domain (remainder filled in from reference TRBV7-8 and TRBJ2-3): GAGVSQSPRYKVAKRGQDVALRCDPISGHVSLFWYQQALGQGPEFLTYFQNEAQLDKSGLPSDRFFAERPEGSVSTLKIQRTQQEDSAVYLCASSLVGALADTQYFGPGTRLTVL.

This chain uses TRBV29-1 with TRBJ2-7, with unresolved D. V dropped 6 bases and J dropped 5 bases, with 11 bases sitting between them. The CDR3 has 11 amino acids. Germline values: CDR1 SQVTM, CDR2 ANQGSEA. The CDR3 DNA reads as TGCAGCGTAACAAGACGGGACGAGCAGTACTTC. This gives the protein CSVTRRDEQYF.

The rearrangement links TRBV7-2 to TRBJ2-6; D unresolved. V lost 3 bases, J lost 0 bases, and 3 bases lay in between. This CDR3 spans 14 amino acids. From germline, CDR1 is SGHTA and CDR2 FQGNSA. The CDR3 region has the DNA TGTGCCAGCAGCTTGAGCTCTGGGGCCAACGTCCTGACTTTC. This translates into CASSLSSGANVLTF.

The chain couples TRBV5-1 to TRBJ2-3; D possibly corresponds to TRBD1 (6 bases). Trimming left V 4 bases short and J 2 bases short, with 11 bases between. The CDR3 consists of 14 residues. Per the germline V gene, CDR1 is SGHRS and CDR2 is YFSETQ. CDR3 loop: CASSGQKYTDTQYF. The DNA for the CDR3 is TGCGCCAGCAGCGGACAGAAGTACACAGATACGCAGTATTTT.

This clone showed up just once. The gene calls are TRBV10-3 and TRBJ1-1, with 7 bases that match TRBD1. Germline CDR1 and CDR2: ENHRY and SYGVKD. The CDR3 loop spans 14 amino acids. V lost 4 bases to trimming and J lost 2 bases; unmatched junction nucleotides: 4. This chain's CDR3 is CAISAGQKNTEAFF. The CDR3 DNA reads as TGTGCCATCAGTGCGGGACAGAAAAACACTGAAGCTTTCTTT.

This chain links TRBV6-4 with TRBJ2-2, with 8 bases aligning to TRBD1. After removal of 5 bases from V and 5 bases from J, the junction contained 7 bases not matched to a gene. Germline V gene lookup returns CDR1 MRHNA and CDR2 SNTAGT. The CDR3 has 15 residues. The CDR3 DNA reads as TGTGCCAGCAGTCCGGACAGGGCGGGAACCGGGGAGCTGTTTTTT. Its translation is CASSPDRAGTGELFF.

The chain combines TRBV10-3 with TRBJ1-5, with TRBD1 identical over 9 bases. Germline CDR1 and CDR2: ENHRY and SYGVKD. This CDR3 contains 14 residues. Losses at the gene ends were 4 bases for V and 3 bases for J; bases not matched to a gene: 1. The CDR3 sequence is CAISGTGDNQPQHF. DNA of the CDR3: TGTGCCATCAGTGGGACAGGGGACAATCAGCCCCAGCATTTT.

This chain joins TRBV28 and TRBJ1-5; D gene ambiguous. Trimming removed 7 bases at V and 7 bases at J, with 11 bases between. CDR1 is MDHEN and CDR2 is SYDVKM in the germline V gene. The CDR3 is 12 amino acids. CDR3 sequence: CASKLQSQPQHF. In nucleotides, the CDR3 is TGTGCCAGCAAGCTACAATCGCAGCCCCAGCATTTT. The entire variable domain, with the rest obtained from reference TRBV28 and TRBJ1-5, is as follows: DVKVTQSSRYLVKRTGEKVFLECVQDMDHENMFWYRQDPGLGLRLIYFSYDVKMKEKGDIPEGYSVSREKKERFSLILESASTNQTSMYLCASKLQSQPQHFGDGTRLSIL.

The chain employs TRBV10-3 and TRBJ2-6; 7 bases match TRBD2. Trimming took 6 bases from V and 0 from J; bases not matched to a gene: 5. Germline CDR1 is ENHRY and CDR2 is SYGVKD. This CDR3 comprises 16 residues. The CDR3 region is CAIRDGGSSGANVLTF. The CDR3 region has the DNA TGTGCCATCAGGGACGGGGGGAGCTCTGGGGCCAACGTCCTGACTTTC.

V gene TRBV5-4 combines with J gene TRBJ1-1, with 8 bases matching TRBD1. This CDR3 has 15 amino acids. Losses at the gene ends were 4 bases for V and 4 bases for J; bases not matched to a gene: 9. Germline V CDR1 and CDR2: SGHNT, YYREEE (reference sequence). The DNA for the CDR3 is TGTGCCAGCAGCGGGGGGGGGACAGGCGTCACTGAAGCTTTCTTT. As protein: CASSGGGTGVTEAFF.

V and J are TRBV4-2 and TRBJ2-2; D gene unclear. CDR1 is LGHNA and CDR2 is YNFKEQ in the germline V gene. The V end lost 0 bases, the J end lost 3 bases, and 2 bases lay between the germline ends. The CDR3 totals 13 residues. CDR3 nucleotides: TGTGCCAGCAGCCAAGAGTACACCGGGGAGCTGTTTTTT. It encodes CASSQEYTGELFF.

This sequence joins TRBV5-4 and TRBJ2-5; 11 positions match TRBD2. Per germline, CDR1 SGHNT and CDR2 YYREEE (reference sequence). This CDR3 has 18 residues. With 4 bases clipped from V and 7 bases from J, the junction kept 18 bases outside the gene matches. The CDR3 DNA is TGTGCCAGCAGCCGGGGAGGTCCTAGCGGGGGGCCCCGCGGGACCCAGTACTTC. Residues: CASSRGGPSGGPRGTQYF.

The CDR3 DNA follows: TGTGCCAGCAGCTTAGTTTTCCGTCTCGGCAGCGGGGACTCAAACGGAGATGAGCAGTTCTTC. Its translation is CASSLVFRLGSGDSNGDEQFF. The chain employs TRBV13 and TRBJ2-1, with 7 bases lining up with TRBD2. V was clipped by 1 base and J by 8 bases; unmatched bases: 26. Germline V gives CDR1 PRHDT, CDR2 FYEKMQ (reference sequence). The CDR3 is made up of 21 amino acids.

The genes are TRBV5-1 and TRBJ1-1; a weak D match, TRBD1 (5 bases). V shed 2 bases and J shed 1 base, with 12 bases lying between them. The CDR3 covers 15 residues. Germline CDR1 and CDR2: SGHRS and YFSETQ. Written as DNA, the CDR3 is TGCGCCAGCAGCTTTGACAGTCCACAGAACACTGAAGCTTTCTTT. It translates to CASSFDSPQNTEAFF.

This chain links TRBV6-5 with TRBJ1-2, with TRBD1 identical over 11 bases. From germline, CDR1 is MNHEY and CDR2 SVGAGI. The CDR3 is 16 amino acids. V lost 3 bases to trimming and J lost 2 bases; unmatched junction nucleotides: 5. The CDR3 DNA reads TGTGCCAGCAGTTATATTAGGACAGGGGGCAACTATGGCTACACCTTC. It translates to CASSYIRTGGNYGYTF.

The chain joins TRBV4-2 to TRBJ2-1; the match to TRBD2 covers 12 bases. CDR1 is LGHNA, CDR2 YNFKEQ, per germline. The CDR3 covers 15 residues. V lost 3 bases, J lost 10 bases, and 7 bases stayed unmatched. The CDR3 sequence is CASSQEASGGVEQFF. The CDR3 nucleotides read TGTGCCAGCAGCCAGGAGGCTAGCGGGGGGGTGGAGCAGTTCTTC.

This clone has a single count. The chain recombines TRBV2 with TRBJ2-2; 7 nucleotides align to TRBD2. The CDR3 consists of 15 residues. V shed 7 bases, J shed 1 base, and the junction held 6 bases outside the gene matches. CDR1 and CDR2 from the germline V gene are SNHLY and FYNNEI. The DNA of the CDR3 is TGTGCCAGCAAAGGGCTAGCGGTGAACACCGGGGAGCTGTTTTTT. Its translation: CASKGLAVNTGELFF.

In DNA form, the CDR3 reads TGTGCCAGCAGCAGGGCCGATTCTGGCTACACCTTC. This encodes CASSRADSGYTF. This chain joins TRBV9 and TRBJ1-2; D unresolved. CDR3 size: 12 residues. V lost 4 bases and J lost 7, with 11 bases in between. Germline V gene sequence: CDR1 SGDLS, CDR2 YYNGEE.